This TCR beta chain was found in a study of human T cells and chemical hapten exposure. Study as a whole: How much TCR each sample yielded varied, mostly because pooled library volumes differed slightly.

The sample's time point: patch test 2, 6 weeks after DPC sensitization. Treatment noted: therapeutic diphenylcyclopropenone sensitization with weekly scalp DPC. The total RNA was obtained from whole blood that was not fractionated. Original processing notes: Samples contained a median of roughly 96,000 TCRs, with a range of about 20,000 to 750,000. TCRdb independently ran MiXCR on the RACE reads; one entry per CDR3 protein. TCRdb, rather than the study authors, made the V and J calls. Of around 99,000 distinct CDR3 sequences in the sample, 11% were seen once. V gave up 6 bases and J gave up 4 bases; unmatched junction bases: 9. The CDR3 sequence is 16 residues long.

The sample in question was whole blood, obtained in connection with sensitization to the hapten diphenylcyclopropenone (DPC). The chain couples TRBV12-3 or TRBV12-4 to TRBJ2-3; 11 nucleotides line up with TRBD2. The receptor was isolated from a man in his forties or fifties with alopecia areata. Some clones in this sample may be carry-over from other donors' samples. CDR3 nucleotide sequence: TGTGCCAGCAGAACAAATAGCGGGAGGGCCGCAGATACGCAGTATTTT. It translates to CASRTNSGRAADTQYF.